The next 15 T cell receptor beta chains were all read from a single sample in a study of T cells after yellow fever vaccination. TCRdb used MiXCR to reprocess the 5' RACE reads, holding one entry per CDR3 protein. The sample has about 260,000 distinct CDR3 sequences, roughly 5.6% seen once. The input for sequencing was CD4+ T cells sorted from PBMCs, taken on the day of the yellow fever booster vaccination. The receptors were sampled from a man younger than 35 who received the YFV17D yellow fever vaccine.

This clonotype was detected only a few times. The rearrangement links TRBV24-1 to TRBJ2-5, with D maybe TRBD1 (5 bases). Between the trimmed V and J ends, which lost 6 bases and 0 bases, there was a span of 13 bases. CDR3 size: 15 residues. The V gene's germline CDR1 is KGHDR and CDR2 SFDVKD. CDR3 sequence (DNA): TGTGCCACCAGTCGGTACAGGACGAACCAAGAGACCCAGTACTTC. This encodes CATSRYRTNQETQYF.

The table lists this clonotype with a few counts. The chain recombines TRBV5-1 with TRBJ2-5, with a weak D call TRBD2 (6 bases). V lost 6 bases to trimming and J lost 0 bases, with 15 bases between them. Germline CDR1 is SGHRS and CDR2 is YFSETQ. This CDR3 is built from 15 residues. The CDR3 bases are TGCGCCAGCAACCCAGTGGGACTGAACCAAGAGACCCAGTACTTC. This translates into CASNPVGLNQETQYF.

The rearrangement links TRBV6-5 to TRBJ1-6, with D uncertain. Trimming took 7 bases from V and 7 from J, leaving 14 bases between them. The germline V gene encodes CDR1 MNHEY and CDR2 SVGAGI. This CDR3 comprises 14 residues. The DNA of the CDR3 is TGTGCCAGCACCATGAGGTCTTGGAATTCACCCCTCCACTTT. This sequence encodes CASTMRSWNSPLHF.

Many counts were recorded for this clonotype. V usage is TRBV6-1 and J usage is TRBJ2-6; 8 bases fit TRBD1. Germline CDR1 MNHNS, CDR2 SASEGT. J was trimmed by 2 bases and V by 6 bases; bases with no gene match: 15. The CDR3 is made up of 19 amino acids. CDR3 bases: TGTGCCAGCAGACTCCGGACAGGGCTTCACCTAGCTGGGGCCAACGTCCTGACTTTC. It yields the protein CASRLRTGLHLAGANVLTF.

The CDR3 sequence: CASSLVQGQARDTQYF. Here the CDR3 DNA reads TGTGCCAGCAGCTTAGTTCAGGGACAGGCGCGGGATACGCAGTATTTT. This rearrangement joins TRBV7-9 to TRBJ2-3; TRBD1 aligns across 8 bases. The ends lost 1 base at V and 6 bases at J; junction bases unmatched: 9. Per germline, CDR1 SEHNR and CDR2 FQNEAQ (reference sequence). The CDR3 sequence is 16 residues long.

In this sample, this clonotype turned up a few times. V usage is TRBV5-6 and J usage is TRBJ1-1; the D gene is possibly TRBD1 (6 bases). The CDR3 runs 15 residues. Germline V gives CDR1 SGHDT, CDR2 YYEEEE. The V and J ends lost 4 bases and 1 base respectively, with 14 bases between them. The CDR3 nucleotides are TGTGCCAGCAGCCCCCTGTTGGGGGCGAACACTGAAGCTTTCTTT. Protein sequence: CASSPLLGANTEAFF.

This clonotype occurred a few times. The chain couples TRBV6-2 or TRBV6-3 to TRBJ2-7; TRBD1 matches at 8 bases. With V trimmed by 6 bases and J by 4 bases, 8 bases remained unmatched. Per the germline V gene, CDR1 is MNHEY and CDR2 is SVGEGT. The CDR3 sequence is 14 residues long. CDR3: CASRRTGLGYEQYF. CDR3 nucleotide sequence: TGTGCCAGCAGACGGACAGGGTTAGGATACGAGCAGTACTTC.

There are many counts of this clonotype. V usage is TRBV12-3 or TRBV12-4 and J usage is TRBJ2-2; D ambiguous. Trimming took 2 bases from V and 8 from J, leaving 9 bases between them. The CDR3 has 13 residues. The CDR3 nucleotides are TGTGCCAGCAGTTTACTGGTATCTGGGGAGCTGTTTTTT. This sequence encodes CASSLLVSGELFF.

The sample holds a few counts of this clonotype. The chain recombines TRBV3-1 with TRBJ1-2; 11 bases fit TRBD1. Trimming removed 3 bases from V and 6 bases from J; junction bases left unmatched: 6. This CDR3 comprises 15 residues. Germline V gives CDR1 LGHDT, CDR2 YNNKEL (reference sequence). CDR3 loop: CASSHSDRGQDGYTF. DNA for the CDR3: TGTGCCAGCAGCCACTCGGACAGGGGGCAAGATGGCTACACCTTC.

This clonotype has more than one count but fewer than ten. The chain employs TRBV5-6 and TRBJ1-6; D unclear. V lost 4 bases and J lost 5, with 4 bases in between. The CDR3 spans 12 residues. Germline-derived CDR1 and CDR2 are SGHDT and YYEEEE. CDR3 in DNA: TGTGCCAGCAGCCGGGATAATTCACCCCTCCACTTT. Protein product: CASSRDNSPLHF. The full variable domain, with the rest looked up from reference TRBV5-6 and TRBJ1-6, is DAGVTQSPTHLIKTRGQQVTLRCSPKSGHDTVSWYQQALGQGPQFIFQYYEEEERQRGNFPDRFSGHQFPNYSSELNVNALLLGDSALYLCASSRDNSPLHFGNGTRLTVT.

This clonotype turned up a few times. The chain recombines TRBV4-2 with TRBJ2-2; D gene ambiguous. The germline V gene encodes CDR1 LGHNA and CDR2 YNFKEQ. V lost 1 base and J 0 bases, leaving 9 bases between the germline ends. This CDR3 region has 16 residues. CDR3 bases: TGTGCCAGCAGCCAAGTGTCGCCTCCGAACACCGGGGAGCTGTTTTTT. It specifies CASSQVSPPNTGELFF.

V gene TRBV6-1 combines with J gene TRBJ2-7; perhaps TRBD2 as D (6 bases). Per the germline V gene, CDR1 is MNHNS and CDR2 is SASEGT. The CDR3 contains 13 residues. V lost 6 bases to trimming and J lost 3 bases, with 12 bases between them. The CDR3 here is CASSLGGLYEQYV. CDR3 nucleotides: TGTGCCAGCAGCTTAGGAGGGCTCTACGAGCAGTACGTC.

The rearrangement links TRBV12-3 or TRBV12-4 to TRBJ2-5; 10 bases match TRBD2. Germline trimming cut 7 bases from V and 2 bases from J; bases unmatched to any gene: 10. The CDR3 is 16 amino acids. CDR3 sequence: CASTPRLAGAQETQYF. CDR3 in DNA: TGTGCCAGCACCCCCCGGCTAGCGGGGGCGCAAGAGACCCAGTACTTC.

At least ten counts were recorded for this clonotype. The rearrangement links TRBV7-6 to TRBJ2-3; 8 positions match TRBD2. From germline, CDR1 is SGHVS and CDR2 FNYEAQ. This CDR3 is 15 amino acids long. Losses at the gene ends were 6 bases for V and 5 bases for J; bases not matched to a gene: 10. CDR3 region: CASSSRGGHGDTQYF. In DNA, the CDR3 is TGTGCCAGCAGTTCCCGGGGGGGGCACGGAGATACGCAGTATTTT.

The rearrangement joins TRBV19 to TRBJ2-2, with TRBD2 matching over 10 bases. The germline V gene encodes CDR1 LNHDA and CDR2 SQIVND (reference sequence). Losses at the gene ends were 3 bases for V and 5 bases for J; bases not matched to a gene: 6. The CDR3 has 16 amino acids. The CDR3 loop reads CASSIPAGGPTGELFF. The CDR3 DNA sequence: TGTGCCAGTAGTATTCCAGCGGGGGGGCCGACCGGGGAGCTGTTTTTT.